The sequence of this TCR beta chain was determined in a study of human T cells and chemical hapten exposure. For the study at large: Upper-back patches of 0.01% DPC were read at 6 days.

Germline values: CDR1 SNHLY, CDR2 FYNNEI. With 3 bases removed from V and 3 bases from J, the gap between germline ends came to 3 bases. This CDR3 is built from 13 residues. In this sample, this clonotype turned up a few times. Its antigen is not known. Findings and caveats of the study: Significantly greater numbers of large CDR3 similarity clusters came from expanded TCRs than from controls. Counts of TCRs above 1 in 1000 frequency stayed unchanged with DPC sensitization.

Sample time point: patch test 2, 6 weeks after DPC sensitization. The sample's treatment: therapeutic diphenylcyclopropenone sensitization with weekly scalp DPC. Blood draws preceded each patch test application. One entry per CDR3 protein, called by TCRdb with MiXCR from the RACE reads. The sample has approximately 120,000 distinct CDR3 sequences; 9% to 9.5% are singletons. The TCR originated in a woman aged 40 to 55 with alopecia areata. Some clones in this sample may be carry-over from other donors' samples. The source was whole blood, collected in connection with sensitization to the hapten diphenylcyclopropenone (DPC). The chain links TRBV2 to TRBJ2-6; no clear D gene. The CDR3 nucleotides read TGTGCCAGCAGTGACGATGGGGCCAACGTCCTGACTTTC. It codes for CASSDDGANVLTF.